The next 27 T cell receptor beta chains were all read from a single sample in a study of blood T cell repertoires in COVID-19. Only in-frame clones appear in the TCRdb table, and some are missing; sequencing was by immunoSEQ multiplex PCR. The table records about 140,000 clones, 88% of them present only once. The sequenced material came from peripheral blood. These receptors originate from a human donor with COVID-19, enrolled during active disease. The donor label of this sample is uncertain.

This clone was detected only once. J is TRBJ2-6 and V is TRBV5-1, with TRBD1 matching over 9 bases. The CDR3 has 20 residues. V lost 10 bases to trimming and J lost 2 bases; unmatched junction nucleotides: 22. Germline V gene lookup returns CDR1 SGHRS and CDR2 YFSETQ. The CDR3 sequence is CARRLGGGQGPSPGANVLTF. The CDR3, as DNA: TGCGCCCGCCGCCTGGGGGGGGGACAGGGCCCCTCCCCTGGGGCCAACGTCCTGACTTTC.

The CDR3 sequence: CASSPGVMISGANVLTF. CDR3 DNA sequence: TGTGCCAGCAGCCCCGGGGTCATGATTTCTGGGGCCAACGTCCTGACTTTC. The chain is built from TRBV7-3 and TRBJ2-6; perhaps TRBD2 as D (5 bases). Germline CDR1 is SGHTA and CDR2 is FQGTGA. The CDR3 consists of 17 residues. V lost 5 bases, J lost 1 base, and 15 bases lay in between.

The chain employs TRBV4-1 and TRBJ2-2, with TRBD1 matching over 10 bases. The CDR3 has 14 residues. Losses at the gene ends were 4 bases for V and 5 bases for J; bases not matched to a gene: 1. Germline CDR1 and CDR2: MGHRA and YSYEKL. Here the CDR3 reads CASSRTGGTGELFF. The CDR3 DNA follows: TGCGCCAGCAGCCGGACAGGGGGGACCGGGGAGCTGTTTTTT.

V and J are TRBV24-1 and TRBJ2-2, with D possibly TRBD1 on 5 matching bases. CDR1 KGHDR and CDR2 SFDVKD come from the germline V gene. This CDR3 comprises 14 residues. With 9 bases removed from V and 5 bases from J, the gap between germline ends came to 15 bases. The CDR3 DNA is TGTGCCACCGAAGCAGGGATGGGAACCGGGGAGCTGTTTTTT. Encoded protein: CATEAGMGTGELFF.

The rearrangement joins TRBV6-5 to TRBJ2-3, with D perhaps TRBD1 (5 bases). Trimming removed 4 bases from V and 4 bases from J, with 12 bases in between. The CDR3 runs to 14 residues. The germline V gene encodes CDR1 MNHEY and CDR2 SVGAGI. CDR3 nucleotides: TGTGCCAGCAGTTCTCAGGGCTTTGCAGATACGCAGTATTTT. Its translation is CASSSQGFADTQYF.

The rearrangement joins TRBV2 to TRBJ2-1, with D possibly TRBD1 on 6 matching bases. CDR1 and CDR2 from the germline V gene are SNHLY and FYNNEI. CDR3 length: 14 amino acids. V was pared by 4 bases and J by 1 base, with 8 bases between. This chain's CDR3 is CASSVQGSYNEQFF. The CDR3 DNA reads as TGTGCCAGCAGTGTACAGGGTTCCTACAATGAGCAGTTCTTC.

The chain uses TRBV12-3 or TRBV12-4 and TRBJ1-1; D is unresolved. Trimming shortened V by 4 bases and J by 3 bases, and 6 bases separated the two germline ends. This CDR3 comprises 12 residues. This CDR3 reads CASSSLYTEAFF. The CDR3 nucleotides read TGTGCCAGCAGTTCCCTGTACACTGAAGCTTTCTTT.

About this clone: Other DNA variants within this sample encode the same CDR3. The chain uses TRBV20-1 and TRBJ1-5; TRBD1 is a possible D gene (6 bases). CDR1 and CDR2 (germline): DFQATT, SNEGSKA (reference sequence). V lost 6 bases, J lost 2 bases, and 11 bases lay in between. This CDR3 spans 13 amino acids. In DNA, the CDR3 is TGCAGTGCCAGTGGGGGCGGCAATCAGCCCCAGCATTTT. Translating gives CSASGGGNQPQHF.

This chain's CDR3 is CASSLMRGQGGYTF. The CDR3 DNA reads TGTGCCAGCAGCTTAATGAGGGGGCAGGGTGGCTACACCTTC. The chain couples TRBV11-2 to TRBJ1-2; 7 bases agree with TRBD1. This CDR3 comprises 14 residues. Germline V gene data show CDR1 as SGHAT and CDR2 as FQNNGV. V shed 2 bases and J 7 bases; nucleotides not matched to a gene: 7.

This clone appeared a few times. V gene TRBV4-1 combines with J gene TRBJ1-6, with unresolved D. V was clipped by 3 bases and J by 10 bases, with 16 bases between them. The germline gives CDR1 MGHRA, CDR2 YSYEKL. The CDR3 sequence is 15 residues long. CDR3 loop: CASSQRPGVGSPLHF. The CDR3 DNA follows: TGCGCCAGCAGCCAGAGGCCCGGGGTGGGGTCACCCCTCCACTTT.

V is TRBV5-1 and J is TRBJ1-3, with 9 bases that match TRBD1. Trimming took 4 bases from V and 0 from J; bases not matched to a gene: 8. Germline V gene lookup returns CDR1 SGHRS and CDR2 YFSETQ. This CDR3 is built from 17 residues. CDR3 nucleotides: TGCGCCAGCAGCGCCGGACAGGGGATAACCTCTGGAAACACCATATATTTT. Protein sequence: CASSAGQGITSGNTIYF.

The genes are TRBV5-1 and TRBJ1-4; possibly TRBD1 for D (6 bases). This CDR3 has 14 residues. V was cut by 4 bases and J by 5 bases, with 12 bases left in between. Germline V lookup: CDR1 SGHRS, CDR2 YFSETQ. The CDR3 reads CASSLGQQNEKLFF. For the CDR3, the DNA is TGCGCCAGCAGCCTTGGACAGCAGAATGAAAAACTGTTTTTT.

J is TRBJ2-3 and V is TRBV5-1; D is possibly TRBD2 (5 bases). CDR3 length equals 13 residues. From germline, CDR1 is SGHRS and CDR2 YFSETQ. V lost 0 bases to trimming and J lost 4 bases, with 6 bases between them. Here the CDR3 reads CASSLAGADTQYF. CDR3 DNA: TGCGCCAGCAGCTTGGCCGGGGCAGATACGCAGTATTTT.

V and J are TRBV2 and TRBJ1-5; 7 bases agree with TRBD1. CDR3 length: 13 amino acids. J was trimmed by 7 bases and V by 9 bases; bases with no gene match: 9. CDR1 and CDR2 from the germline V gene are SNHLY and FYNNEI. The CDR3 loop is CASARDRGQPQHF. DNA of the CDR3: TGTGCCAGTGCCCGGGACAGAGGGCAGCCCCAGCATTTT.

The rearrangement uses TRBV19 and TRBJ2-6; D remains unclear. Looked up from germline, CDR1 is LNHDA and CDR2 is SQIVND (reference sequence). This CDR3 contains 16 residues. Trimming removed 5 bases at V and 0 bases at J, with 11 bases between. CDR3 protein: CASSVSHSSGANVLTF. The DNA for the CDR3 is TGTGCCAGTAGTGTCTCACACAGCTCTGGGGCCAACGTCCTGACTTTC. Together with reference TRBV19 and TRBJ2-6, the CDR3 gives the full variable domain: DGGITQSPKYLFRKEGQNVTLSCEQNLNHDAMYWYRQDPGQGLRLIYYSQIVNDFQKGDIAEGYSVSREKKESFPLTVTSAQKNPTAFYLCASSVSHSSGANVLTFGAGSRLTVL.

The chain employs TRBV4-2 and TRBJ1-6, with 12 bases fitting TRBD1. Germline V gene sequence: CDR1 LGHNA, CDR2 YNFKEQ. J lost 7 bases, V lost 3 bases, and 7 bases had no gene match. This CDR3 has 17 residues. The CDR3 coding sequence is TGTGCCAGCAGCCAGTCCGGGACAGGGGGCGGGAATTCACCCCTCCACTTT. Protein: CASSQSGTGGGNSPLHF.

The chain carries TRBV11-2 and TRBJ2-1; 9 nucleotides line up with TRBD2. Germline loops: CDR1 SGHAT, CDR2 FQNNGV. V shed 8 bases, J shed 5 bases, and the junction held 7 bases outside the gene matches. CDR3 size: 14 residues. CDR3 in DNA: TGTGCCAGCGGGAGGACTAGCGCTGACAATGAGCAGTTCTTC. Amino acid sequence: CASGRTSADNEQFF.

The sample holds one count of this clone. The rearrangement joins TRBV27 to TRBJ2-7; 9 bases align to TRBD1. The CDR3 extends over 17 amino acids. From germline, CDR1 is MNHEY and CDR2 SMNVEV (reference sequence). J lost 6 bases, V lost 0 bases, and 12 bases had no gene match. The CDR3 coding sequence is TGTGCCAGCAGTTTATCGATTGGGACAGGGCCCCTGGTCGAGCAGTACTTC. It is translated as CASSLSIGTGPLVEQYF.

This rearrangement joins TRBV14 to TRBJ1-1, with D maybe TRBD1 (6 bases). The CDR3 sequence is 13 residues long. CDR1 is SGHDN, CDR2 FVKESK, per germline. Trimming took off 5 bases at V and 11 bases at J, with 18 bases between the two ends. CDR3 protein: CASSTVAGAKAFF. The CDR3 DNA reads as TGTGCCAGCAGCACGGTCGCGGGGGCTAAGGCTTTCTTT. The whole variable domain, filled in from reference TRBV14 and TRBJ1-1, reads EAGVTQFPSHSVIEKGQTVTLRCDPISGHDNLYWYRRVMGKEIKFLLHFVKESKQDESGMPNNRFLAERTGGTYSTLKVQPAELEDSGVYFCASSTVAGAKAFFGQGTRLTVV.

The chain carries TRBV7-9 and TRBJ2-7, with 8 bases fitting TRBD1. The CDR3 contains 16 residues. The V gene end was trimmed by 2 bases and the J gene end by 6 bases; junction bases not matched to a gene: 12. Looked up from germline, CDR1 is SEHNR and CDR2 is FQNEAQ (reference sequence). CDR3 protein: CASSLFGTGTGPEQYF. The DNA for the CDR3 is TGTGCCAGCAGCTTATTTGGTACAGGGACAGGCCCCGAGCAGTACTTC. Supplemented by reference TRBV7-9 and TRBJ2-7, the full variable domain reads DTGVSQNPRHKITKRGQNVTFRCDPISEHNRLYWYRQTLGQGPEFLTYFQNEAQLEKSRLLSDRFSAERPKGSFSTLEIQRTEQGDSAMYLCASSLFGTGTGPEQYFGPGTRLTVT.

This rearrangement joins TRBV20-1 to TRBJ1-2; the D gene is possibly TRBD1 (5 bases). Trimming removed 3 bases from V and 3 bases from J, with 14 bases in between. Germline CDR1 reads DFQATT; CDR2 reads SNEGSKA (reference sequence). The CDR3 consists of 14 residues. The CDR3 sequence: CSASRPGHHYGYTF. The CDR3 nucleotides are TGCAGTGCTAGTAGGCCAGGGCACCACTATGGCTACACCTTC.

The CDR3 DNA reads TGCAGCGCTGCCCAGGAGTGGGAGGGCCCCTACAATGAGCAGTTCTTC. It encodes CSAAQEWEGPYNEQFF. The rearrangement links TRBV29-1 to TRBJ2-1; TRBD2 matches at 7 bases. This CDR3 is 16 amino acids long. The germline V gene encodes CDR1 SQVTM and CDR2 ANQGSEA. After removal of 7 bases from V and 2 bases from J, the junction contained 14 bases not matched to a gene.

The V and J genes are TRBV25-1 and TRBJ1-5, with a tentative D call TRBD1 (6 bases). Germline V gene data show CDR1 as MGHDK and CDR2 as SYGVNS. The germline V and J ends were trimmed by 3 bases and 4 bases, with 16 bases remaining between them. The CDR3 runs to 16 residues. CDR3 sequence (DNA): TGTGCCAGCAGTGATAATCAGGGGATTGGAAATCAGCCCCAGCATTTT. It is translated as CASSDNQGIGNQPQHF.

The J gene is TRBJ1-3, the V gene TRBV5-1; D unclear. CDR1 is SGHRS, CDR2 YFSETQ, per germline. The CDR3 loop spans 15 amino acids. Trimming removed 4 bases at V and 2 bases at J, with 13 bases between. CDR3 loop: CASSPGEGTGNTIYF. The CDR3 region has the DNA TGCGCCAGCAGCCCCGGAGAGGGTACTGGAAACACCATATATTTT. Together with reference TRBV5-1 and TRBJ1-3, the CDR3 gives the full variable domain: KAGVTQTPRYLIKTRGQQVTLSCSPISGHRSVSWYQQTPGQGLQFLFEYFSETQRNKGNFPGRFSGRQFSNSRSEMNVSTLELGDSALYLCASSPGEGTGNTIYFGEGSWLTVV.

There are a few counts of this clone. This chain connects TRBV6-5 to TRBJ1-4; D may be TRBD1 (5 bases). Trimming left V 0 bases short and J 5 bases short, with 13 bases between. CDR1 MNHEY and CDR2 SVGAGI come from the germline V gene. The CDR3 totals 16 residues. The CDR3: CASSYSPQGLNEKLFF. CDR3 nucleotides: TGTGCCAGCAGTTACTCCCCCCAGGGATTAAATGAAAAACTGTTTTTT.

In this sample, this clone turned up a few times. Other DNA sequences in the same sample also yield this CDR3. The CDR3 here is CASSEARETQYF. CDR3 DNA: TGTGCCAGCAGTGAAGCCCGGGAGACCCAGTACTTC. This rearrangement joins TRBV2 to TRBJ2-5; unclear D gene. With 0 bases removed from V and 5 bases from J, the gap between germline ends came to 4 bases. The CDR3 has 12 residues. CDR1 is SNHLY and CDR2 is FYNNEI in the germline V gene.

The chain has TRBV3-1 (or the pseudogene TRBV3-2) and TRBJ2-3, with TRBD2 identical over 7 bases. Germline loops: CDR1 LGHDT, CDR2 YNNKEL (reference sequence). This CDR3 contains 16 residues. After removal of 4 bases from V and 4 bases from J, the junction contained 11 bases not matched to a gene. The CDR3 DNA reads as TGTGCCAGCAGCCTCGGACTAGACCCCAGCGCAGATACGCAGTATTTT. Protein sequence: CASSLGLDPSADTQYF.